This T cell receptor (beta chain) was sequenced for a study of blood T cell repertoires in COVID-19. The overall study: Sample material is recorded as cDNA or gDNA derived from T cells, B-cell-depleted T cells, or PBMCs.

V dropped 0 bases and J dropped 5 bases, with 11 bases sitting between them. The CDR3 covers 14 residues. From germline, CDR1 is LNHNV and CDR2 YYDKDF (reference sequence). Enrolled during active infection, Seattle patients were then followed longitudinally. Original methodology: How many nucleated cells were present was estimated from reference gene primer amplification. The assay was immunoSEQ multiplex PCR, and TCRdb's table has in-frame clones only and misses some. V, J and clone size reflect that table, while D and trimming were determined from the DNA. The sample consists of roughly 150,000 clones, around 90% of them appearing once.

Sequences were obtained from peripheral blood. The gene calls are TRBV15 and TRBJ2-7; D call uncertain. The origin of this receptor is a man younger than 35 with COVID-19, enrolled during active disease. CDR3 sequence (DNA): TGTGCCACCAGCAGAGATTTGACAACCCACGAGCAGTACTTC. This encodes CATSRDLTTHEQYF.